A selection of T cell receptor beta chains follows, all from one sample in a study of early T cells in non-severe SARS-CoV-2 infection. TCRdb re-derived calls from the 5' RACE reads in MiXCR, one entry per CDR3 protein. In the table there are tens of thousands of distinct CDR3 sequences, about 10% of which are singletons. The material sequenced was whole blood, taken at baseline. These receptors came from an adult who was a healthcare worker with PCR-confirmed SARS-CoV-2 infection or an uninfected control (not recorded which). The CDR3 runs from the conserved cysteine through the conserved F or W. Where a row states a size, it is once, few, many or the class of an expanded clone; other rows omit it.

>NA|TRBV7-9
CASSLQTYGYTF
>NA|TRBV18
CASSPGQGAGPQHF
>NA|TRBV7-9
CASSLRQAGEAFF
>NA|TRBV10-1
CASSQQGPDTQYF
>NA|TRBV5-4
CASSLEGGPPYNEQFF
>few|TRBV18
CASSRGLAGVNTGELFF
>many|TRBV10-3
CAIRGGQSTEAFF
>many|TRBV12-3/TRBV12-4
CASSSGTVNSPLHF
>many|TRBV7-9
CASSIGGWSSTDTQYF
>few|TRBV7-9
CASTLTRSGSGNTIYF
>NA|TRBV9
CASSVEELSYNEQFF
>NA|TRBV7-7
CASSLELDRGELFF
>few|TRBV20-1
CSARKEKLFF
>NA|TRBV7-2
CASSLQGSSSYEQYF
>NA|TRBV20-1
CSAGGLKKETQYF
>few|TRBV2
CASSGGSGVYGYTF
>NA|TRBV5-1
CASSLPSGTNTDTQYF
>few|TRBV6-5
CASKRDRDPGYEQYF
>NA|TRBV20-1
CSARGRLETQYF
>few|TRBV20-1
CSASRGGGSWGYTF
>few|TRBV5-4
CASSHGLARNIQYF
>NA|TRBV4-3
CASSPRAGGKLTDTQYF
>many|TRBV5-4
CASSRRRQGAGTEAFF
>NA|TRBV2
CASSTDRATYGYTF
>many|TRBV30
CAWSVATGQGAPLHF
>many|TRBV2
CASSPGQINTEAFF
>NA|TRBV6-5
CASSQGTGKAKNIQYF
>few|TRBV18
CASSPGRKMNTEAFF